The source of this T cell receptor (beta chain) is a study of cytomegalovirus exposure and HLA in healthy donors. Whole-study context: An early data release held 80 million or so unique TCRs from HLA-typed donors. Study findings and constraints: The study assumed roughly uniform donor sequencing depth for presence/absence analyses. Later work associated 16,951 TCR beta sequences with HLA alleles at 0.05 false discovery rate.

As to this clone: Its antigen remains unknown.

PCR was performed using 60 Vbeta and 13 Jbeta primers. Clones were read by immunoSEQ multiplex PCR, and TCRdb kept only the in-frame ones, dropping some. The sample records around 98,000 clones, about two thirds being singletons. This CDR3 is 16 amino acids long. With V trimmed by 2 bases and J by 4 bases, 8 bases remained unmatched. Germline CDR1 is LNHNV and CDR2 is YYDKDF (reference sequence). This sequence originates from a female donor in good health and CMV-seronegative. The sample consisted of PBMCs. This sequence joins TRBV15 and TRBJ2-1; 7 positions agree with TRBD1. CDR3 in amino acids: CATSRIWTGVYNEQFF. DNA of the CDR3: TGTGCCACCAGCAGAATCTGGACAGGAGTATACAATGAGCAGTTCTTC.